The present T cell receptor (beta chain) was sequenced within a study of shared T cell receptors in the human thymus (dated by TCRdb to about 2021). At the level of the whole study: The study examined how the human thymus generates shared, self-reactive T-cell receptor alpha chains.

The library was built by means of the immunoSEQ multiplex PCR assay. TCRdb holds this immuneACCESS table with in-frame rearrangements only. Some clones are missing; in checked studies, unresolved V genes explain under half, and the rest has no known cause. The sample table holds roughly 700,000 clones, of which roughly 90% were seen once. Of the sample, 0.01% falls within the top ten clones. In regard to this clone: The antigen this receptor binds is unknown. No much larger clone exists at a distance of one base, and base qualities are not known.

The CDR3 measures 14 amino acids from cysteine to phenylalanine. Only CDR3 DNA remains: 42 bases, in frame from the first base. In the germline V gene (reference sequence), CDR1 corresponds to LNHDA and CDR2 to SQIVND. V and J lose 6 bases and 6 bases, and a span of 17 bases separates them. The same sample was also studied in work on human thymus T cells. The second publication reports: The donors were immunologically healthy infants in Finland who had open corrective cardiac surgery for congenital heart defects. Thymus tissue was collected as surgical resects that were removed during corrective cardiac surgery. V and J gene segment usage appeared biased in both thymic and peripheral blood repertoires. The related research reported highly overlapping thymic TCR repertoires among unrelated individuals. The study used 7 or 8 infant thymus samples plus four related peripheral blood samples to characterize TCR alpha and beta repertoires. Donor ages ranged from roughly 6 to 250 days, and the cohort comprised about six male and two female infants. Thymocytes were mechanically released from the tissue and were stored as pellets of roughly 9-31 million cells at -70 degrees C. Genomic DNA was extracted from frozen cell pellets with a QIAsymphony instrument. Using the immunoSEQ multiplex PCR assay, the TCRB and TCRAD loci were amplified from a standardized quantity of quality-controlled genomic DNA. Amplicons spanned the V(D)J region at a length sufficient to cover the CDR3 and identify V and J genes. The commercial immunoSEQ service was used to sequence amplicons on an Illumina platform. Primer bias and sequencing errors were corrected using previously described methods, and TCRAD and TCRB definitions followed the IMGT database. Repertoires were analysed with immunoSEQ Analyzer 3.0 and VDJTools, covering basic statistics, V/J segment usage, diversity estimates, rarefaction and pairwise overlap. Chao1, ChaoE, Efron-Thisted, Shannon and inverse Simpson indices were used to estimate diversity, which was also estimated on datasets down-sampled to the smallest sample. Repertoire overlap was assessed by strict matching of CDR3 nucleotide sequence, V gene and J gene, and clustering was done by Jaccard-based multidimensional scaling. On average, approximately 790,000 unique TCRB clonotypes were obtained from thymus samples, compared with some 84,000 from blood samples.

The sequenced sample was thymocytes. The chain is made from TRBV19 and TRBJ1-2, and perhaps TRBD1 as D gene, on 5 matching bases. The clonotype comes from a boy younger than two with a congenital heart defect. Donor details come from another sample of the same person, matched by shared clones. The bases read TGTGCCAGTAGAGCCCTCGGGGGAGTACATGGCTACACCTTC. Its amino acids are CASRALGGVHGYTF. With the portions outside the CDR3 filled from the reference TRBV19 and TRBJ1-2 genes, the complete variable region becomes DGGITQSPKYLFRKEGQNVTLSCEQNLNHDAMYWYRQDPGQGLRLIYYSQIVNDFQKGDIAEGYSVSREKKESFPLTVTSAQKNPTAFYLCASRALGGVHGYTFGSGTRLTVV.